Below, 6 T cell receptor beta chains from the same sample are listed, as sequenced in a study of blood T cell repertoires in COVID-19. Data came from immunoSEQ multiplex PCR; TCRdb stores just in-frame clones and leaves some out. This table holds about 180,000 clones, 86% found once. Sequencing was done on a sample of peripheral blood. The source of these receptors is a man aged 50-60 years with active or convalescent COVID-19.

This clone came up once. This chain connects TRBV19 to TRBJ1-6, with a tentative D call TRBD1 (5 bases). The CDR3 spans 15 residues. Germline loops: CDR1 LNHDA, CDR2 SQIVND (reference sequence). Deletions cut 4 bases from V and 9 bases from J, with 16 bases between. CDR3 protein: CASSRGEGPASPLHF. CDR3 DNA sequence: TGTGCCAGTAGTAGGGGGGAGGGACCGGCTTCACCCCTCCACTTT.

This sequence joins TRBV18 and TRBJ2-2; a possible D gene is TRBD2 (6 bases). V was clipped by 0 bases and J by 5 bases, with 13 bases between them. In germline, CDR1 is KGHSH, CDR2 LQKENI. The CDR3 runs 16 residues. CDR3 DNA sequence: TGTGCCAGCTCACCACCCACGCCAGGGACTACCGGGGAGCTGTTTTTT. Translated, it gives CASSPPTPGTTGELFF.

The J gene is TRBJ2-7, the V gene TRBV6-5, with 7 bases identical to TRBD2. Germline values: CDR1 MNHEY, CDR2 SVGAGI. V was clipped by 7 bases and J by 2 bases; unmatched bases: 8. This CDR3 comprises 14 residues. The CDR3 sequence: CASKTLAPTYEQYF. DNA for the CDR3: TGTGCCAGCAAAACACTAGCGCCTACCTACGAGCAGTACTTC.

This chain joins TRBV19 and TRBJ1-6; TRBD1 is a possible D gene (5 bases). The V and J ends lost 5 bases and 7 bases respectively, with 9 bases between them. The germline V gene has CDR1 LNHDA and CDR2 SQIVND (reference sequence). The CDR3 sequence is 13 residues long. The CDR3 protein is CASSGPGNSPLHF. Here the CDR3 DNA reads TGTGCCAGTAGTGGACCAGGGAATTCACCCCTCCACTTT.

This clone was seen a single time. The chain is built from TRBV1 and TRBJ2-3; TRBD2 is the table's D call, not checked against the DNA. TRBV1 is listed as a pseudogene. The length of the CDR3 is 22 residues. DNA of the CDR3: TGCACCAGCAGCCACCTCAAAGGGACCGGGACTAGCGGGAGTGGATTTTCAGATACGCAGTATTTT. It encodes CTSSHLKGTGTSGSGFSDTQYF.

The V gene is TRBV14, the J gene TRBJ1-2, with 12 bases aligning to TRBD1. Germline CDR1 and CDR2: SGHDN and FVKESK. V dropped 4 bases and J dropped 6; count of bases not matched to a gene: 9. This CDR3 has 16 residues. The CDR3 DNA is TGTGCCAGCAGCCGATTTCCGGGACAGGGGGCTAATGGCTACACCTTC. Translation: CASSRFPGQGANGYTF.